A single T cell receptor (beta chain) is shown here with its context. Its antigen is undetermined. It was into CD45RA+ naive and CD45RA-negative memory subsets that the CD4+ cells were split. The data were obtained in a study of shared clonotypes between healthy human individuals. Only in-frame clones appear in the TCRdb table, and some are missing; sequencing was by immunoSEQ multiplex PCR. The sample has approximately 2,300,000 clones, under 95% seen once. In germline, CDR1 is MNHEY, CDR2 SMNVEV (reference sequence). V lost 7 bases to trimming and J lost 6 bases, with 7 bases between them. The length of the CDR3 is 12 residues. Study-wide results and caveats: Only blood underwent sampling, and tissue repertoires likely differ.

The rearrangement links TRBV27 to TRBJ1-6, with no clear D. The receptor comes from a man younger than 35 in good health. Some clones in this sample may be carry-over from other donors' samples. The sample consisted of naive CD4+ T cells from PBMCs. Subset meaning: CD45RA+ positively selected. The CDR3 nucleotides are TGTGCCAGCACGACGAGTAATTCACCCCTCCACTTT. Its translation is CASTTSNSPLHF.